This T cell receptor (beta chain) was sequenced in a study of T cells in Graves' hyperthyroidism and ophthalmopathy. RNA transcripts gave rise to amplified TCR beta CDR3 regions. The HTBI primer set served for first-round RT-PCR of the TCR CDR3. TCRdb fed the multiplex PCR reads into MiXCR, producing one record per CDR3 protein. The table shows approximately 430,000 distinct CDR3 sequences, with roughly 14% occurring only once. This CDR3 region has 16 residues. Per germline, CDR1 SGHKS and CDR2 YYEKEE (reference sequence). The ends were cut back, 0 bases at V and 0 bases at J, with 7 bases in the middle. The sample holds many counts of this clonotype. The PBMCs had their origin in about 9.7 ml of fresh peripheral blood.

The clonotype comes from a man aged 18 to 29 with Graves' ophthalmopathy. Sequenced sample: blood. V is TRBV5-5 and J is TRBJ1-6; a possible D gene is TRBD1 (5 bases). CDR3 residues: CASSLAGSSYNSPLHF. For the CDR3, the DNA is TGTGCCAGCAGCTTGGCAGGGAGCTCCTATAATTCACCCCTCCACTTT.